The present entry profiles one T cell receptor beta chain with its context. Participants had their cohort set by participant-reported clinical history. Resolution of symptoms, clearance, or two negative PCRs was present in recovered Cohort 3 donors. Per the authors' pipeline: Reference gene primers were amplified, and this amplification served to estimate nucleated cell counts. Assay: immunoSEQ multiplex PCR; the TCRdb copy retains only in-frame clones and omits some. That table furnishes V, J and clone size, whereas the DNA furnished D and trimming. The sample gives around 310,000 clones, around 92% of which show up once; just under 9.5% is in the top ten. Trimming took off 5 bases at V and 5 bases at J, with 13 bases between the two ends. The CDR3 is made up of 15 amino acids. Germline CDR1 is LNHDA and CDR2 is SQIVND (reference sequence). This specimen comes from a study of blood T cell repertoires in COVID-19. For the study at large: Sources were T cells, B-cell-depleted T cells, or PBMCs; the material itself was cDNA or gDNA.

V and J are TRBV19 and TRBJ1-6, with D perhaps TRBD1 (5 bases). The origin of this receptor is a woman under 40 who had recovered from COVID-19. Specimen: PBMCs or T cells enriched from blood (not recorded which). CDR3 amino acids: CASSGQGGNNSPLHF. CDR3 DNA: TGTGCCAGTAGTGGTCAGGGAGGGAATAATTCACCCCTCCACTTT.